The clone carrying this TCR beta chain was seen just once. Its antigen is still unknown. Here immunoSEQ multiplex PCR was the method, and the copy in TCRdb shows in-frame clones only, minus some. The sample carries 70,000 to 100,000 clones, about 86% recorded once. Time point specified: blood 2 weeks post-SBRT. The treatment is: 15 Gy SBRT to primary tumor, nephrectomy 4 weeks later. This entry comes from a study of radiation and T cells in renal cell carcinoma. Study-wide findings and caveats: In blood, top tumor clones expanded by 2 weeks, shrinking by 4. No pretreatment tumor biopsies were available for baseline clonotypes.

Germline-derived CDR1 and CDR2 are SGHAT and FQNNGV. The V gene end was trimmed by 2 bases and the J gene end by 2 bases; junction bases not matched to a gene: 6. This CDR3 contains 16 residues. The sequences come from blood, collected from a patient whose treatment included radiotherapy and nephrectomy. This TCR derives from a woman between 50 and 59 years old with renal cell carcinoma. The chain carries TRBV11-2 and TRBJ2-7; 10 nucleotides agree with TRBD2. This CDR3 reads CASSLFSGGGPYEQYF. The CDR3 DNA reads TGTGCCAGCAGCTTATTCAGCGGGGGGGGACCCTACGAGCAGTACTTC.